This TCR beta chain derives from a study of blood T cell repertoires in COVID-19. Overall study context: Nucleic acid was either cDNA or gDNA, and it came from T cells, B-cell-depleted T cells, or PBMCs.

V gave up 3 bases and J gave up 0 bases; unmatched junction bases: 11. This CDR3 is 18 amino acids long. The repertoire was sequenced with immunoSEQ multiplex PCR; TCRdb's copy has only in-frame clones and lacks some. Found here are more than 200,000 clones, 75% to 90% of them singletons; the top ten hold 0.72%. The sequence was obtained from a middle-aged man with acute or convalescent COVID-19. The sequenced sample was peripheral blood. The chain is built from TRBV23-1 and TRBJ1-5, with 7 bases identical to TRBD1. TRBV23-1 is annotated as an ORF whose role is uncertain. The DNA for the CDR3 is TGCGCCAGCAGTCAGAGGGACAGATTCTTGTATAGCAATCAGCCCCAGCATTTT. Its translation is CASSQRDRFLYSNQPQHF.